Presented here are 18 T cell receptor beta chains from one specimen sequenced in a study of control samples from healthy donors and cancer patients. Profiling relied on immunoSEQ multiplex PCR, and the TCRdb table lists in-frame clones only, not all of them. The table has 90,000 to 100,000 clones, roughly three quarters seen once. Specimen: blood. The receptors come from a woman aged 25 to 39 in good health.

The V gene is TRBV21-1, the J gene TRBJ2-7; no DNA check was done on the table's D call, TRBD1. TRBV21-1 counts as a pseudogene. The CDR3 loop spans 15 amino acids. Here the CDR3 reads CASSKVFTRSDEQYF. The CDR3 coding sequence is TGTGCCAGCAGCAAAGTTTTTACCAGGTCGGACGAGCAGTACTTC.

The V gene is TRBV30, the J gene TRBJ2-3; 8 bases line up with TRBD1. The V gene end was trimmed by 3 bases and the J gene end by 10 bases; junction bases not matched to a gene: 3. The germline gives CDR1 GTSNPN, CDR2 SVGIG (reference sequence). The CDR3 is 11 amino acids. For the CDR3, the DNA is TGTGCCTGGAGCACAGGGGGAGCGCAGTATTTT. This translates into CAWSTGGAQYF.

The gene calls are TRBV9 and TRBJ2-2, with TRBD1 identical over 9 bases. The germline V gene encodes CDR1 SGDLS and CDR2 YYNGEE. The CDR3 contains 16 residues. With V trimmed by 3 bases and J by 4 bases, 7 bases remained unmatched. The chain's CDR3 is CASSENRGRSTGELFF. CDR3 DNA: TGTGCCAGCAGCGAAAACAGGGGGCGCAGCACCGGGGAGCTGTTTTTT.

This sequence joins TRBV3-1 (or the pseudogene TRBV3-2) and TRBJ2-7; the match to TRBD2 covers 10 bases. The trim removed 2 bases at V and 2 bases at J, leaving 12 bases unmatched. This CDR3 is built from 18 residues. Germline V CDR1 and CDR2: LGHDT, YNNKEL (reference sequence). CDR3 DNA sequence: TGTGCCAGCAGCCAACCTCTAGCGGGGGCCCTAAAGGCCTACGAGCAGTACTTC. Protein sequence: CASSQPLAGALKAYEQYF.

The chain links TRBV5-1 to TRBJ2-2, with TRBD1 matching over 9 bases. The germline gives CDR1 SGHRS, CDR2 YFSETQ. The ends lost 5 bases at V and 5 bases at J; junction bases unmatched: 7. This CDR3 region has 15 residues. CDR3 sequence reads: CASSYRDRETGELFF. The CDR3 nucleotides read TGCGCCAGCAGTTACCGGGACAGGGAGACCGGGGAGCTGTTTTTT.

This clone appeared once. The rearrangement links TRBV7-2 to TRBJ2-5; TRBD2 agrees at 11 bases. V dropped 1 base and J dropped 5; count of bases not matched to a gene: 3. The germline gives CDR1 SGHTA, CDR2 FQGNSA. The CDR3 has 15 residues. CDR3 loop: CASSLDSGGAETQYF. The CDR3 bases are TGTGCCAGCAGCTTAGATAGCGGGGGGGCGGAGACCCAGTACTTC.

This CDR3 is CATSDSGGPSSYEQYF. The CDR3 nucleotides are TGTGCCACCAGTGATAGCGGGGGGCCCAGCTCCTACGAGCAGTACTTC. The V gene is TRBV24-1, the J gene TRBJ2-7; TRBD2 matches 9 bases. V gave up 3 bases and J gave up 0 bases; unmatched junction bases: 5. The CDR3 contains 16 residues. Germline loops: CDR1 KGHDR, CDR2 SFDVKD.

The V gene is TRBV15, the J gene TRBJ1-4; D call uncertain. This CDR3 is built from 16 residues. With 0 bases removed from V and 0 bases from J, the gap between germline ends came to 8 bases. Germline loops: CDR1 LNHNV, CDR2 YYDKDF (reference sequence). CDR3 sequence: CATSRDYGATNEKLFF. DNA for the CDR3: TGTGCCACCAGCAGAGATTACGGGGCAACTAATGAAAAACTGTTTTTT. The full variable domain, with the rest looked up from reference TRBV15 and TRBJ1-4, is DAMVIQNPRYQVTQFGKPVTLSCSQTLNHNVMYWYQQKSSQAPKLLFHYYDKDFNNEADTPDNFQSRRPNTSFCFLDIRSPGLGDTAMYLCATSRDYGATNEKLFFGSGTQLSVL.

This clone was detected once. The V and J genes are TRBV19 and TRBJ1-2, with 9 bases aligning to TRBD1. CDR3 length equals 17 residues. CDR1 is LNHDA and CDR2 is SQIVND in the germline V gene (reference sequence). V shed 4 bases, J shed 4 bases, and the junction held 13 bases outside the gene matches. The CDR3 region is CASSKEYGTGLFYGYTF. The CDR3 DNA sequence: TGTGCCAGTAGTAAGGAGTACGGGACAGGGCTATTCTATGGCTACACCTTC.

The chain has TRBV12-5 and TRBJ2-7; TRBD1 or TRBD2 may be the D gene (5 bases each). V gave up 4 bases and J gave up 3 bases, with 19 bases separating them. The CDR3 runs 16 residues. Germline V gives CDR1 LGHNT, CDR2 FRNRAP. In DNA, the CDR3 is TGTGCTAGTGGTTCCGGAACCGGGACGGATTTCTACGAGCAGTACTTC. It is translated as CASGSGTGTDFYEQYF.

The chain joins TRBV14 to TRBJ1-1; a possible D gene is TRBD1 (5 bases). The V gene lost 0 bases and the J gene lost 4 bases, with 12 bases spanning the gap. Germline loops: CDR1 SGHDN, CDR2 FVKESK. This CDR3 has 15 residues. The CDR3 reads CASSQDTGRLTEAFF. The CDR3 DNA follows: TGTGCCAGCAGCCAAGATACAGGCCGACTCACTGAAGCTTTCTTT.

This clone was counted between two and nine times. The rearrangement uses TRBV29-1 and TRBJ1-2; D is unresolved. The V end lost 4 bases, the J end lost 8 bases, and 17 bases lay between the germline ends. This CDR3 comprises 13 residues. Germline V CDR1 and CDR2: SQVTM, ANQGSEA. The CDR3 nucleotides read TGCAGCGTTGTACCAGCCGCGGGAGGAGGCTACACCTTC. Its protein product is CSVVPAAGGGYTF.

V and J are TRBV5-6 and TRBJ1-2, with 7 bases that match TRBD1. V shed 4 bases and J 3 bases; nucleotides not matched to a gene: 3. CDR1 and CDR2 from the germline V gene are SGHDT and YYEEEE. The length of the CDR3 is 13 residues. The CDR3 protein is CASSETGDYGYTF. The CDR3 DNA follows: TGTGCCAGCAGCGAAACAGGGGACTATGGCTACACCTTC.

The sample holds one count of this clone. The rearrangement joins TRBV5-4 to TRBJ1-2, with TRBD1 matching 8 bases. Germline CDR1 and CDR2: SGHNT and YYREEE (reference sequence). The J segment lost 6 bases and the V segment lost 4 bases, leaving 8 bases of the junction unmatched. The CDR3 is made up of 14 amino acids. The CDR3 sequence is CASSTEQGDHGYTF. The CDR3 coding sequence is TGTGCCAGCAGCACCGAACAGGGGGACCATGGCTACACCTTC. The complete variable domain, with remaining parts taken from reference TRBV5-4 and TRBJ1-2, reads ETGVTQSPTHLIKTRGQQVTLRCSSQSGHNTVSWYQQALGQGPQFIFQYYREEENGRGNFPPRFSGLQFPNYSSELNVNALELDDSALYLCASSTEQGDHGYTFGSGTRLTVV.

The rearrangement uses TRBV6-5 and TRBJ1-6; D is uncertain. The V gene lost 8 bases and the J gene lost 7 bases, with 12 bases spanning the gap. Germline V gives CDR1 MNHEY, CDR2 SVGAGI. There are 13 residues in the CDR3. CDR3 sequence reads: CASRVSYNSPLHF. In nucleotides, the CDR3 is TGTGCCAGCCGGGTAAGCTACAATTCACCCCTCCACTTT.

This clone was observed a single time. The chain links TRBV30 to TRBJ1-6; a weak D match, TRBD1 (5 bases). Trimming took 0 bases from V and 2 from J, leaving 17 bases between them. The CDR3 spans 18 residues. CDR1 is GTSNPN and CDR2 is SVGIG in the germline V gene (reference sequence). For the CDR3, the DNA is TGTGCCTGGAGTGTATCGGGGCGGAAGGGCGCCTATAATTCACCCCTCCACTTT. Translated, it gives CAWSVSGRKGAYNSPLHF.

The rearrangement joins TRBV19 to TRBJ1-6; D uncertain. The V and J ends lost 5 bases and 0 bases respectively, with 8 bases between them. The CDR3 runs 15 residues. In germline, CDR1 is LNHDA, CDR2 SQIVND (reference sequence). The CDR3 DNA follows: TGTGCCAGTAGTCCCGGAAGCTCCTATAATTCACCCCTCCACTTT. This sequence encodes CASSPGSSYNSPLHF.

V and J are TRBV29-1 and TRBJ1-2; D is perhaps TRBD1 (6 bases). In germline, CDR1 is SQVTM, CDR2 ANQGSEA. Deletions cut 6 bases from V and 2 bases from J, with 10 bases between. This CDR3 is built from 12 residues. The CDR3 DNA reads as TGCAGCGTACTGGACAGCAACTATGGCTACACCTTC. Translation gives CSVLDSNYGYTF.